This is a list of T cell receptor beta chains from one sample in a study of T cells expressing NK-cell markers. From the 5' RACE reads, TCRdb lists one entry per CDR3 protein and no DNA. The table for this sample gives about 410,000 distinct CDR3 sequences. The sample comprised blood T cells: a sorted CD56 or NKG2C T cell subset, CD4+ or CD8+ T cells, or bulk PBMC T cells (not recorded which). Receptor source: a woman between 45 and 60 years old in good health. CDR3s include the opening cysteine and the closing phenylalanine or tryptophan.

len	v_gene	j_gene	CDR3aa
14	TRBV10-3	TRBJ2-3	CAISHQEGTDTQYF
15	TRBV15	TRBJ2-1	CATSSPGQTYNEQFF
14	TRBV7-2	TRBJ2-4	CASSLGPLGDIQYF
14	TRBV18	TRBJ1-4	CASSPTPPAEKLFF
16	TRBV7-8	TRBJ2-1	CASSPQGRSYYNEQFF
13	TRBV3-1	TRBJ2-6	CASTVSGANVLTF
14	TRBV29-1	TRBJ1-1	CSVGRAGQNTEAFF
14	TRBV5-1	TRBJ2-5	CASSLAGSKETQYF
15	TRBV24-1	TRBJ2-1	CATSDSGTGSNEQFF
14	TRBV29-1	TRBJ2-1	CSVEDPQWFHEQFF
16	TRBV6-6	TRBJ2-1	CASSPGTSGNYNEQFF
15	TRBV19	TRBJ2-1	CASRWTSGKYNEQFF
13	TRBV7-9	TRBJ1-2	CASSPPANYGYTF